This T cell receptor (beta chain) comes out of a study of T-cell reconstitution after alpha-beta-depleted transplantation in children. Notes on the study in general: For some patients, TCRbeta diversity was high at day 60 because of recipient T cells and thymic progenitors that survived. The authors attributed T-cell counts and diversity one year after transplant mostly to newly produced T cells. Expanded graft clones numbering several hundred reportedly gave rise to alpha-beta T cells about two months after transplant.

Worth noting for this clonotype: What it recognizes is unknown.

The V end was cut by 5 bases, the J end by 6 bases, with 17 bases between. CDR1 is SEHNR, CDR2 FQNEAQ, per germline (reference sequence). This CDR3 comprises 15 residues. Unique molecular identifiers were used to barcode this TCRbeta library. MiXCR was run by TCRdb on the PCR reads, yielding one entry per CDR3 protein. The repertoire consists of just over 950,000 distinct CDR3 sequences, with 25% to 30% occurring once and the leading ten covering 25% to 35%. The specimen was PBMCs, mostly from graft donor cells, collected 360 days after TCRalphabeta/CD19-depleted stem cell transplant. The rearrangement links TRBV7-9 to TRBJ2-1; the D gene is possibly TRBD1 (5 bases). The sequence was obtained from a boy in the first two years of life who had a stem cell transplant for SCID, so the T cells may come from the graft donor. CDR3 bases: TGTGCCAGCAGCCGAACAGGATTGTTCCCCAATGAGCAGTTCTTC. Its protein product is CASSRTGLFPNEQFF.